The present entry profiles one TCR beta chain with its context. These data belong to a study of tumor-infiltrating lymphocytes in primary liver carcinoma. It was unsorted whole blood that yielded blood RNA, and germline DNA was also extracted. Trimming took 5 bases from V and 5 from J; bases not matched to a gene: 1. The CDR3 sequence is 14 residues long. With a constant-region primer, TCR beta cDNA was made from 450 to 500 ng of total RNA. Libraries covering TCR beta were generated through three nested multiplex PCR rounds (using a slightly modified ARM-PCR). TRBV1-TRBV30 forward primers paired with a C-beta reverse primer drove the first two PCR rounds, approximately 11 cycles each. Using its own MiXCR run on the multiplex PCR reads, TCRdb lists one record per CDR3 protein. The sample comprises some 190,000 distinct CDR3 sequences, over 50% of which are singletons, and less than 75% rests with the top ten.

This clonotype was sampled from a man aged 40-49 years with primary liver carcinoma and hepatitis B virus infection. J is TRBJ1-5 and V is TRBV12-3 or TRBV12-4, with TRBD1 matching 12 bases. Sequencing was carried out using peripheral blood. CDR3 sequence (DNA): TGTGCCAGCAGTGGGACAGGGGGCTATCAGCCCCAGCATTTT. Its protein product is CASSGTGGYQPQHF.